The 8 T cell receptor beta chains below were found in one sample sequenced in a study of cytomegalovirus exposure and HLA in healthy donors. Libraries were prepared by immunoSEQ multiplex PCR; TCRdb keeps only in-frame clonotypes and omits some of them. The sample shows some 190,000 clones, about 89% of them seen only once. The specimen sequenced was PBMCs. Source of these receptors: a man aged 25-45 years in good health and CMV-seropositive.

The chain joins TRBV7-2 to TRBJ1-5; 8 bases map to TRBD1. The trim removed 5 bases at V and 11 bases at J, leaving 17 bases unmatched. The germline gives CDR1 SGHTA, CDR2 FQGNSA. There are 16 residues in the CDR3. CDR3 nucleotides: TGTGCCAGCAGCCACGCGGTCCAGACAGGGGAAAGGGCCCAGCATTTT. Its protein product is CASSHAVQTGERAQHF.

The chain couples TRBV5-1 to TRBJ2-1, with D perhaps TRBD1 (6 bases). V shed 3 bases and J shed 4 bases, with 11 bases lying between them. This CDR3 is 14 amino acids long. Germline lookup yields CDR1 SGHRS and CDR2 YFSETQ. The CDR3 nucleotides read TGCGCCAGCAGCTACAGGGACAAGTACAATGAGCAGTTCTTC. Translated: CASSYRDKYNEQFF.

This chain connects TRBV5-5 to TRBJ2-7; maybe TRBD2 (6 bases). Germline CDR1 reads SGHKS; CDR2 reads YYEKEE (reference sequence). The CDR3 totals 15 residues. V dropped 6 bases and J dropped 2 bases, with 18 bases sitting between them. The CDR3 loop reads CASTVEGGAAYEQYF. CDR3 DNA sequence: TGTGCCAGCACCGTCGAAGGCGGGGCCGCCTACGAGCAGTACTTC.

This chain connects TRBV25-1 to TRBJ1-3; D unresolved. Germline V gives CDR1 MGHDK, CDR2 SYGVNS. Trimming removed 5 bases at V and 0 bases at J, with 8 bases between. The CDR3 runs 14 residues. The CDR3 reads CASSPQLSGNTIYF. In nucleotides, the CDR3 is TGTGCCAGCAGTCCCCAGCTCTCTGGAAACACCATATATTTT.

In DNA, the CDR3 is TGTGCCAGCAGCTTGGGGTCTGGCAGGGGGCGGGTCACCGGGGAGCTGTTTTTT. It specifies CASSLGSGRGRVTGELFF. This chain joins TRBV5-6 and TRBJ2-2; TRBD1 matches 8 bases. The V and J ends lost 0 bases and 4 bases, in that order; junction bases with no gene match: 11. The CDR3 has 18 amino acids. CDR1 and CDR2 from the germline V gene are SGHDT and YYEEEE.

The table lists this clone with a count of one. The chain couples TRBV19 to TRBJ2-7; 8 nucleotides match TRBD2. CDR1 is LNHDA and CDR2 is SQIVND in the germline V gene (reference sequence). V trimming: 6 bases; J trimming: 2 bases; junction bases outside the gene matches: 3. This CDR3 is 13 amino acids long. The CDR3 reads CASRGGGTYEQYF. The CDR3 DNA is TGTGCCAGTAGAGGCGGGGGGACCTACGAGCAGTACTTC.

CDR3 DNA sequence: TGTGCCAGTAGAAACGGATTAGGGGGTCTCAATCAGCCCCAGCATTTT. Translation gives CASRNGLGGLNQPQHF. The rearrangement uses TRBV19 and TRBJ1-5; weak D call: TRBD1 (6 bases). V was pared by 6 bases and J by 3 bases, with 18 bases between. The CDR3 covers 16 residues. Germline V gene lookup returns CDR1 LNHDA and CDR2 SQIVND (reference sequence).

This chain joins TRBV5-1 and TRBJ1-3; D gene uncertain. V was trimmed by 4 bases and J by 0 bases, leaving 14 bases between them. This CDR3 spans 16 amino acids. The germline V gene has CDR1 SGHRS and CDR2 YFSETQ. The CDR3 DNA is TGCGCCAGCAGCGCCAATGACTGGAGCTCTGGAAACACCATATATTTT. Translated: CASSANDWSSGNTIYF.